The clone carrying this TCR beta chain was picked up a small number of times. Its cognate antigen is unknown. MiXCR was run by TCRdb on the 5' RACE reads, yielding one entry per CDR3 protein. The sample contains 300,000 or so distinct CDR3 sequences, around 15% of which appear only once. J lost 4 bases, V lost 2 bases, and 3 bases had no gene match. Germline values: CDR1 MNHEY, CDR2 SVGAGI. The CDR3 length is 14 residues. The sample originates from a study of T-cell memory formation after mild COVID-19. For the study at large: TCR clusters showed largely donor specificity. General study results and limits: Later expanders leaned CD4+, whereas clones that contracted between day 15 and 85 were balanced CD4/CD8. CD4+ contracting clones were found mainly in CM and EM, and CD8+ ones in EMRA.

This sequence originates from a man younger than 35 who had mild COVID-19 (a few samples of this study predate the infection). Cell type and time point are not known. The chain joins TRBV6-5 to TRBJ2-3; 7 nucleotides align to TRBD1. The sequencing input was PBMCs or a T cell subset sorted from them (not recorded which). The CDR3 nucleotides are TGTGCCAGCAGTTACGGACAGGAGCCAGATACGCAGTATTTT. Its protein product is CASSYGQEPDTQYF.